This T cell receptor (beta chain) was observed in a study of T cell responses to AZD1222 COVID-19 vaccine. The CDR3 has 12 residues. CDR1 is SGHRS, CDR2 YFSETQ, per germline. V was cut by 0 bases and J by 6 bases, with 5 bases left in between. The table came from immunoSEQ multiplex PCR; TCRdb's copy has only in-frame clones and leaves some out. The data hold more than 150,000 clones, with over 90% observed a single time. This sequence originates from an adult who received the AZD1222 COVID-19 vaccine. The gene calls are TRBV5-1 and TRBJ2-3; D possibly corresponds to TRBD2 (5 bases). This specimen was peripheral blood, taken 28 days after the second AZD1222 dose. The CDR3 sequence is CASSLERDTQYF. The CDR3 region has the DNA TGCGCCAGCAGCTTGGAGCGGGATACGCAGTATTTT.